This paragraph covers one T cell receptor beta chain sequence. Its target is unknown. Germline V gene sequence: CDR1 ENHRY, CDR2 SYGVKD. The CDR3 has 16 amino acids. V lost 0 bases to trimming and J lost 4 bases; unmatched junction nucleotides: 5. The data belong to a study of siplizumab effects on memory and regulatory T cells. Points from the study as a whole: Alloreactive sequences whose origin lay in unstimulated CD4+ memory cells were significantly reduced by siplizumab. Naive or memory phenotype was unassignable for roughly 75-95% of proliferating CD4+ or CD8+ clones.

Sequenced by immunoSEQ multiplex PCR; TCRdb stores in-frame clones only, minus some. Found here are tens of thousands of clones, roughly 96% of them singletons; the top ten hold around 0.03%. The TCR comes from a human donor in good health. The chain carries TRBV10-3 and TRBJ2-3; 9 bases line up with TRBD1. Sequencing was performed on naive CD4+ T cells sorted from blood. The CDR3 region is CAISESRQGDPDTQYF. CDR3 bases: TGTGCCATCAGTGAGTCGAGACAGGGGGACCCAGATACGCAGTATTTT.